The 15 T cell receptor beta chains below were found in one sample sequenced in a study of blood T cell repertoires in COVID-19. Generated by immunoSEQ multiplex PCR, the TCRdb table keeps only in-frame clones and is missing some. The repertoire has over 85,000 clones, more than 70% of them found once; the top ten carry approximately 25%. Material for sequencing was peripheral blood. These receptors all stem from a man in his 70s with acute or convalescent COVID-19.

The chain combines TRBV24-1 with TRBJ2-7; 10 positions agree with TRBD2. The V gene end was trimmed by 5 bases and the J gene end by 4 bases; junction bases not matched to a gene: 7. The CDR3 has 15 residues. The germline gives CDR1 KGHDR, CDR2 SFDVKD. CDR3 nucleotides: TGTGCCACCAGTGGCCCTAGCGGGAGTTTTTACGAGCAGTACTTC. Protein product: CATSGPSGSFYEQYF.

This clone was counted between two and nine times. The rearrangement uses TRBV18 and TRBJ2-5, with a possible D match to TRBD1 (6 bases). Germline CDR1 is KGHSH and CDR2 is LQKENI. The V gene lost 3 bases and the J gene lost 2 bases, with 10 bases spanning the gap. This CDR3 has 14 amino acids. The CDR3 DNA sequence: TGTGCCAGCTCACCCGGGACAATACAAGAGACCCAGTACTTC. It specifies CASSPGTIQETQYF.

The V call is TRBV14, the J call TRBJ2-3; 14 bases fit TRBD2. With 4 bases clipped from V and 4 bases from J, the junction kept 10 bases outside the gene matches. Per germline, CDR1 SGHDN and CDR2 FVKESK. The CDR3 length is 18 residues. The CDR3 spells CASSPRGTSGRFADTQYF. In nucleotides, the CDR3 is TGTGCCAGCAGCCCGAGAGGGACTAGCGGGAGATTTGCAGATACGCAGTATTTT.

The chain uses TRBV28 and TRBJ2-5, with a tentative D call TRBD1 (6 bases). V was shortened by 7 bases and J by 3 bases, with 12 bases between the two germline ends. Per the germline V gene, CDR1 is MDHEN and CDR2 is SYDVKM. The CDR3 sequence is 13 residues long. In DNA form, the CDR3 reads TGTGCCAGCATACCGGGACATGAAGAGACCCAGTACTTC. The encoded protein is CASIPGHEETQYF.

The chain couples TRBV6-4 to TRBJ1-2; possible D gene TRBD1, 6 bases. V was trimmed by 2 bases and J by 4 bases, leaving 8 bases between them. CDR3 length equals 13 residues. Germline V gene data show CDR1 as MRHNA and CDR2 as SNTAGT. The CDR3, as DNA: TGTGCCAGCAGTGACCAGGGGATCTATGGCTACACCTTC. It yields the protein CASSDQGIYGYTF.

This clone has only a few counts. V usage is TRBV15 and J usage is TRBJ1-4, with D unresolved. The V and J ends lost 3 bases and 4 bases respectively, with 12 bases between them. CDR1 is LNHNV, CDR2 YYDKDF, per germline (reference sequence). The CDR3 consists of 15 residues. CDR3 in amino acids: CATSRLGRINEKLFF. CDR3 coding DNA: TGTGCCACCAGCAGGTTGGGCAGGATTAATGAAAAACTGTTTTTT.

This clone came up a few times. The rearrangement links TRBV6-5 to TRBJ1-2, with D uncertain. The CDR3 is made up of 15 amino acids. In germline, CDR1 is MNHEY, CDR2 SVGAGI. Trimming took off 3 bases at V and 5 bases at J, with 16 bases between the two ends. As DNA, the CDR3 is TGTGCCAGCAGTTATGGGCTCGGAGGGTATTATGGCTACACCTTC. Amino acid sequence: CASSYGLGGYYGYTF.

The sample holds one count of this clone. The genes are TRBV2 and TRBJ2-6, with TRBD2 matching over 15 bases. This CDR3 is built from 17 residues. After removal of 6 bases from V and 4 bases from J, the junction contained 4 bases not matched to a gene. Germline-derived CDR1 and CDR2 are SNHLY and FYNNEI. The CDR3 DNA reads as TGTGCCAGCAGGGGGACTAGCGGGAGGTTGGGGGCCAACGTCCTGACTTTC. This gives the protein CASRGTSGRLGANVLTF.

This clone came up many times. V gene TRBV4-1 combines with J gene TRBJ2-7, with 12 bases aligning to TRBD2. The ends lost 4 bases at V and 2 bases at J; junction bases unmatched: 12. The CDR3 is 18 residues long. CDR1 and CDR2 (germline): MGHRA, YSYEKL. DNA for the CDR3: TGCGCCAGCAGCCCCACGCCAAGGGGACTAGCGGGCGCCTACGAGCAGTACTTC. This codes for CASSPTPRGLAGAYEQYF.

The chain has TRBV30 and TRBJ1-2; possibly TRBD1 for D (5 bases). V lost 3 bases and J 4 bases, leaving 21 bases between the germline ends. Germline CDR1 and CDR2: GTSNPN and SVGIG (reference sequence). CDR3 length equals 16 residues. The CDR3 spells CAWRYTSLVTVYGYTF. CDR3 bases: TGTGCCTGGAGATATACCTCGCTAGTGACAGTCTATGGCTACACCTTC.

The V and J genes are TRBV12-5 and TRBJ1-1, with D possibly being TRBD1 (6 bases). CDR1 and CDR2 from the germline V gene are LGHNT and FRNRAP. The CDR3 has 15 residues. Trimming removed 0 bases at V and 3 bases at J, with 11 bases between. CDR3 DNA sequence: TGTGCTAGTGGTTTGGTAGGGGGAGGGGACACTGAAGCTTTCTTT. It codes for CASGLVGGGDTEAFF.

This clone was recorded a few times. V and J are TRBV19 and TRBJ2-7, with 12 bases that match TRBD1. Germline V lookup: CDR1 LNHDA, CDR2 SQIVND (reference sequence). This CDR3 comprises 14 residues. V gave up 5 bases and J gave up 5 bases; unmatched junction bases: 4. CDR3 bases: TGTGCCAGTAGTGCGGGACAGGGGGCCCACGAGCAGTACTTC. Translated: CASSAGQGAHEQYF.

As DNA, the CDR3 is TGTGCCAGCAGAAGGACAGCTCTCATGAACACTGAAGCTTTCTTT. Translating it yields CASRRTALMNTEAFF. The rearrangement links TRBV9 to TRBJ1-1; D is perhaps TRBD1 (6 bases). The ends were cut back, 5 bases at V and 0 bases at J, with 14 bases in the middle. The CDR3 has 15 amino acids. Germline V gene data show CDR1 as SGDLS and CDR2 as YYNGEE.

This chain uses TRBV5-4 with TRBJ2-7; 9 nucleotides line up with TRBD2. The CDR3 loop spans 13 amino acids. With V trimmed by 6 bases and J by 6 bases, 7 bases remained unmatched. CDR1 and CDR2 (germline): SGHNT, YYREEE (reference sequence). This chain's CDR3 is CASNQREVGEQYF. DNA of the CDR3: TGTGCCAGCAACCAGCGGGAGGTCGGCGAGCAGTACTTC.

This clone appeared a single time. CDR3 protein: CASSPGQGANLNTGELFF. For the CDR3, the DNA is TGTGCCAGCAGCCCGGGACAGGGGGCTAATCTTAACACCGGGGAGCTGTTTTTT. The V gene is TRBV5-5, the J gene TRBJ2-2; 12 bases map to TRBD1. Germline CDR1 SGHKS, CDR2 YYEKEE (reference sequence). CDR3 size: 18 residues. The J segment lost 2 bases and the V segment lost 4 bases, leaving 9 bases of the junction unmatched.